Below, 15 T cell receptor beta chains from the same sample are listed, as sequenced in a study of blood T cell repertoires in COVID-19. The assay was immunoSEQ multiplex PCR, and TCRdb's table has in-frame clones only and misses some. Among 55,000 or so clones listed, 90% were seen once. The material sequenced was peripheral blood. These receptors originate from a man aged 35 to 55 with acute or convalescent COVID-19.

The V and J genes are TRBV5-4 and TRBJ2-2, with TRBD2 as a possible D gene (5 bases). The CDR3 consists of 16 residues. The V and J ends lost 0 bases and 2 bases respectively, with 11 bases between them. Germline lookup yields CDR1 SGHNT and CDR2 YYREEE (reference sequence). This CDR3 reads CASSLAGISNTGELFF. The CDR3 DNA reads TGTGCCAGCAGCTTGGCGGGGATCTCTAACACCGGGGAGCTGTTTTTT.

The rearrangement joins TRBV24-1 to TRBJ2-5; the D gene is possibly TRBD1 (5 bases). CDR1 KGHDR and CDR2 SFDVKD come from the germline V gene. The V gene lost 12 bases and the J gene lost 5 bases, with 15 bases spanning the gap. The length of the CDR3 is 12 residues. In nucleotides, the CDR3 is TGTGCCGCTTCTACAGGTTCGGAGACCCAGTACTTC. Protein: CAASTGSETQYF.

V is TRBV7-9 and J is TRBJ1-1; D not resolved. V was clipped by 1 base and J by 8 bases, with 8 bases between them. This CDR3 is 12 amino acids long. The V gene's germline CDR1 is SEHNR and CDR2 FQNEAQ (reference sequence). In DNA form, the CDR3 reads TGTGCCAGCAGCTTAGTGGGCTGGGAAGCTTTCTTT. It codes for CASSLVGWEAFF. Combining the CDR3 with reference TRBV7-9 and TRBJ1-1 gives the whole variable domain DTGVSQNPRHKITKRGQNVTFRCDPISEHNRLYWYRQTLGQGPEFLTYFQNEAQLEKSRLLSDRFSAERPKGSFSTLEIQRTEQGDSAMYLCASSLVGWEAFFGQGTRLTVV.

The chain couples TRBV27 to TRBJ1-1; TRBD1 might be the D (6 bases). Germline CDR1 is MNHEY and CDR2 is SMNVEV (reference sequence). V lost 2 bases, J lost 2 bases, and 12 bases lay in between. This CDR3 contains 15 residues. This CDR3 reads CASSLRGRGNTEAFF. The DNA for the CDR3 is TGTGCCAGCAGTTTACGGGGCAGGGGAAACACTGAAGCTTTCTTT.

This clone has a handful of counts. The gene calls are TRBV6-5 and TRBJ2-1; D gene ambiguous. CDR3 length equals 14 residues. The germline V and J ends were trimmed by 6 bases and 2 bases, with 11 bases remaining between them. Looked up from germline, CDR1 is MNHEY and CDR2 is SVGAGI. The CDR3 coding sequence is TGTGCCAGCAGGTCCCTAGGCGCCTACAATGAGCAGTTCTTC. Its translation is CASRSLGAYNEQFF.

This chain connects TRBV7-2 to TRBJ2-5; 8 bases are shared with TRBD2. Germline values: CDR1 SGHTA, CDR2 FQGNSA. The CDR3 runs 15 residues. Trimming cost V 6 bases and J 7 bases; bases outside gene matches: 13. The CDR3 protein is CASRAGLGESGTQYF. CDR3 in DNA: TGTGCCAGCAGAGCGGGACTAGGGGAATCCGGGACCCAGTACTTC.

The rearrangement joins TRBV4-2 to TRBJ1-6, with 7 bases matching TRBD1. Germline V gives CDR1 LGHNA, CDR2 YNFKEQ. Trimming at V came to 0 bases and at J to 7 bases, leaving 6 bases not matched to a gene. The CDR3 totals 16 residues. CDR3 DNA sequence: TGTGCCAGCAGCCAAGACCCGGACAGGAGGAATTCACCCCTCCACTTT. Encoded protein: CASSQDPDRRNSPLHF.

This clone was counted once. V gene TRBV19 combines with J gene TRBJ2-7, with D possibly TRBD1 on 6 matching bases. Germline V CDR1 and CDR2: LNHDA, SQIVND (reference sequence). Deletions cut 7 bases from V and 6 bases from J, with 13 bases between. The CDR3 is 12 amino acids. CDR3 sequence reads: CASKDRRSEQYF. The CDR3 region has the DNA TGTGCCAGTAAGGACAGAAGAAGCGAGCAGTACTTC. Based on the CDR3 plus reference TRBV19 and TRBJ2-7, the full variable domain is DGGITQSPKYLFRKEGQNVTLSCEQNLNHDAMYWYRQDPGQGLRLIYYSQIVNDFQKGDIAEGYSVSREKKESFPLTVTSAQKNPTAFYLCASKDRRSEQYFGPGTRLTVT.

J is TRBJ1-1 and V is TRBV7-2, with TRBD1 as a possible D gene (5 bases). The CDR3 sequence is 12 residues long. Germline CDR1 SGHTA, CDR2 FQGNSA. V was shortened by 2 bases and J by 10 bases, with 11 bases between the two germline ends. CDR3 sequence: CASSLREGRAFF. CDR3 in DNA: TGTGCCAGCAGCTTAAGGGAGGGGAGAGCTTTCTTT.

The rearrangement links TRBV2 to TRBJ2-1; possibly TRBD2 for D (6 bases). Trimming removed 6 bases at V and 1 base at J, with 13 bases between. The CDR3 consists of 15 residues. Germline CDR1 and CDR2: SNHLY and FYNNEI. The CDR3 is CASRLAPLSYNEQFF. The CDR3 DNA is TGTGCCAGCAGACTAGCACCCCTTTCCTACAATGAGCAGTTCTTC.

The V call is TRBV5-6, the J call TRBJ1-2; D gene ambiguous. With 3 bases removed from V and 1 base from J, the gap between germline ends came to 13 bases. The germline V gene has CDR1 SGHDT and CDR2 YYEEEE. This CDR3 region has 15 residues. CDR3 nucleotides: TGTGCCAGCAGCTCAACGGTAGCCTTTAACTATGGCTACACCTTC. Protein: CASSSTVAFNYGYTF. The full variable domain, its missing parts supplied by reference TRBV5-6 and TRBJ1-2, is DAGVTQSPTHLIKTRGQQVTLRCSPKSGHDTVSWYQQALGQGPQFIFQYYEEEERQRGNFPDRFSGHQFPNYSSELNVNALLLGDSALYLCASSSTVAFNYGYTFGSGTRLTVV.

This clone showed up just once. The rearrangement uses TRBV6-2 or TRBV6-3 and TRBJ2-5, with TRBD2 as a possible D gene (5 bases). CDR1 is MNHEY and CDR2 is SVGEGT in the germline V gene. The V and J ends lost 2 bases and 5 bases respectively, with 18 bases between them. The CDR3 has 16 amino acids. The CDR3 DNA follows: TGTGCCAGCAGTTACCCACCCGGCGGACTTGGGGAGACCCAGTACTTC. Translation gives CASSYPPGGLGETQYF.

The chain links TRBV3-1 (or the pseudogene TRBV3-2) to TRBJ1-4, with TRBD1 matching 8 bases. CDR3 size: 14 residues. Germline lookup yields CDR1 LGHDT and CDR2 YNNKEL (reference sequence). V trimming: 2 bases; J trimming: 8 bases; junction bases outside the gene matches: 4. CDR3 bases: TGTGCCAGCAGCCAACCAGGGGGCGGCGAAAAACTGTTTTTT. Residues: CASSQPGGGEKLFF.

This chain connects TRBV19 to TRBJ1-4; 9 nucleotides line up with TRBD1. There are 15 residues in the CDR3. Germline-derived CDR1 and CDR2 are LNHDA and SQIVND (reference sequence). V trimming: 5 bases; J trimming: 8 bases; junction bases outside the gene matches: 9. The CDR3 protein is CASSDTGGVREKLFF. In DNA, the CDR3 is TGTGCCAGTAGTGATACAGGGGGCGTTAGAGAAAAACTGTTTTTT.

The chain uses TRBV21-1 and TRBJ2-7; TRBD2, the D gene given by the table, was not confirmed from the DNA. TRBV21-1 is listed as a pseudogene. The CDR3 sequence is 11 residues long. This chain's CDR3 is CATKRTYEQYF. In nucleotides, the CDR3 is TGTGCCACAAAGAGAACCTACGAGCAGTACTTC.